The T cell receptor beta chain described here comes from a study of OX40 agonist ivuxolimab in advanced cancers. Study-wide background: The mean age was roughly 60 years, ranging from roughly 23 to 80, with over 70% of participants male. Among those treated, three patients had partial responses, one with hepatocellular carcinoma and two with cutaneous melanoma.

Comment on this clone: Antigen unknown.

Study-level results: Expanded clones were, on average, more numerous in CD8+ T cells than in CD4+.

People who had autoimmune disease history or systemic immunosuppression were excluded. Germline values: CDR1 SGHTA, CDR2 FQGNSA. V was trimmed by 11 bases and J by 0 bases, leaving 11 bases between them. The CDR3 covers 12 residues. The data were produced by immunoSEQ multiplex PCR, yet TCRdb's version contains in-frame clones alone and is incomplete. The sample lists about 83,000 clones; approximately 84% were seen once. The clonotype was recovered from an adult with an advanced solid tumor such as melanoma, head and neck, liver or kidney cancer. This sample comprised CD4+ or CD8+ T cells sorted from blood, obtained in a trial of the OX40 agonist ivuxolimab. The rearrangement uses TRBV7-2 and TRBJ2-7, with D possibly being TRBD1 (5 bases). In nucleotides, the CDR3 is TGTGCCTCGGCAGGGTACTCCTACGAGCAGTACTTC. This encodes CASAGYSYEQYF.